This T cell receptor beta chain was captured by sequencing in a study of blood T cell repertoires in COVID-19. Study as a whole: Acute-phase and convalescent COVID-19 samples originated in the United States, Italy and Spain. PBMCs, B-cell-depleted T cells, or T cells were the source of the cDNA or gDNA that made up the material.

With 5 bases clipped from V and 6 bases from J, the junction kept 3 bases outside the gene matches. This CDR3 has 13 residues. In the source study's methods: Estimation of nucleated cell counts was performed using reference gene primer amplification. The table came from immunoSEQ multiplex PCR; TCRdb's copy has only in-frame clones and leaves some out. The D gene and trimming were derived from the DNA, and the V and J assignments and clone size from that table. The data contain over 80,000 clones, around nine tenths of them singletons. The gene calls are TRBV12-3 or TRBV12-4 and TRBJ1-5; 8 positions agree with TRBD1. Sequenced sample: peripheral blood. The receptor comes from a man between 50 and 59 years old with acute or convalescent COVID-19. The CDR3 loop reads CASSGGQGQPQHF. For the CDR3, the DNA is TGTGCCAGCAGTGGAGGACAGGGTCAGCCCCAGCATTTT.